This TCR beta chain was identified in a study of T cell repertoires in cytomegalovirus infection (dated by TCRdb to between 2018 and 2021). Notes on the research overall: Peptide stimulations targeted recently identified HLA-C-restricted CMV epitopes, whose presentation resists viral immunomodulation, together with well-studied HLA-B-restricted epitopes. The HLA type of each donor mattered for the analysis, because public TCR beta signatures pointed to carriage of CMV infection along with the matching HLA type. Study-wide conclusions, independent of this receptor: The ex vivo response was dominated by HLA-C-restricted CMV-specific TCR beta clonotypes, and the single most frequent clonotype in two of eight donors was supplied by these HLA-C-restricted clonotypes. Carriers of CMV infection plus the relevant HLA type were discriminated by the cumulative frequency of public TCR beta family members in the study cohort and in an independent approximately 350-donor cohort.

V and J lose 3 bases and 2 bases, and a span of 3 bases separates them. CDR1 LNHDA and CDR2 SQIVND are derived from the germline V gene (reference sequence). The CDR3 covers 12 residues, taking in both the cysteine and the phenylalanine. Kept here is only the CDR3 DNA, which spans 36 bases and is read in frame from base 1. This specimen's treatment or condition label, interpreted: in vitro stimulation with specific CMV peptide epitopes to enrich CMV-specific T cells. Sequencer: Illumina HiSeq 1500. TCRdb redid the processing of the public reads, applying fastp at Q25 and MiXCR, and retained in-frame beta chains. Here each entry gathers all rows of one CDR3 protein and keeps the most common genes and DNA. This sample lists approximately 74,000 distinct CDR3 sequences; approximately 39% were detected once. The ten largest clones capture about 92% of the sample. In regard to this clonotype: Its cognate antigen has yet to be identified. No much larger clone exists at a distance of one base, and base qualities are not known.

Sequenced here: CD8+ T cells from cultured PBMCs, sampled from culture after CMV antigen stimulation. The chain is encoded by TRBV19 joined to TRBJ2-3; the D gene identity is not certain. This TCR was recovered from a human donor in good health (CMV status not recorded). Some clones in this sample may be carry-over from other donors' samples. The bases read TGTGCCAGTAGTATGTACACAGATACGCAGTATTTT. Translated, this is CASSMYTDTQYF.